A single sample gave rise to the 18 T cell receptor beta chains below, sequenced in a study of CD8+ T cells in alopecia areata. In each case, RNA was isolated and then reverse transcribed into cDNA as the sequencing template. Assay: immunoSEQ multiplex PCR; the TCRdb copy retains only in-frame clones and omits some. This table has 150,000 to 200,000 clones, about 60% appearing once. The source material was CD4+ T cells sorted from blood. These receptors were collected from a human donor in good health.

This chain connects TRBV30 to TRBJ1-1, with D perhaps matching TRBD1 (5 bases). CDR3 size: 13 residues. Per germline, CDR1 GTSNPN and CDR2 SVGIG (reference sequence). Trimming removed 2 bases at V and 0 bases at J, with 7 bases between. The CDR3, as DNA: TGTGCCTGGAGTCTGGGGGTGAACACTGAAGCTTTCTTT. Its translation is CAWSLGVNTEAFF.

The chain couples TRBV2 to TRBJ2-7; TRBD1 matches at 9 bases. CDR3 length equals 14 residues. Germline V gene sequence: CDR1 SNHLY, CDR2 FYNNEI. After removal of 6 bases from V and 3 bases from J, the junction contained 6 bases not matched to a gene. The CDR3 DNA is TGTGCCAGCAGCCGGGGACAGGGTTTCTACGAGCAGTACTTC. Its protein product is CASSRGQGFYEQYF.

V and J are TRBV27 and TRBJ1-4; no clear D gene. With 4 bases removed from V and 3 bases from J, the gap between germline ends came to 15 bases. This CDR3 region has 16 residues. From germline, CDR1 is MNHEY and CDR2 SMNVEV (reference sequence). Here the CDR3 reads CASSSGSGLANEKLFF. The DNA of the CDR3 is TGTGCCAGCAGTTCGGGTTCGGGGTTGGCTAATGAAAAACTGTTTTTT.

As DNA, the CDR3 is TGTGCCAGCTCACGGGGCGGAGAGACCCAGTACTTC. Translation gives CASSRGGETQYF. The chain is built from TRBV18 and TRBJ2-5; TRBD1 might be the D (5 bases). This CDR3 comprises 12 residues. Germline V gene lookup returns CDR1 KGHSH and CDR2 LQKENI. Trimming removed 4 bases from V and 4 bases from J, with 7 bases in between.

The chain recombines TRBV7-2 with TRBJ2-7; D might be TRBD1 or TRBD2, each matching 5 bases. CDR1 SGHTA and CDR2 FQGNSA come from the germline V gene. Between the trimmed V and J ends, which lost 5 bases and 0 bases, there was a span of 14 bases. The CDR3 has 15 residues. The CDR3 reads CASSAEGTSSYEQYF. The CDR3, as DNA: TGTGCCAGCAGCGCCGAAGGGACCAGCTCCTACGAGCAGTACTTC.

The gene calls are TRBV29-1 and TRBJ1-5; 11 nucleotides align to TRBD1. V trimming: 7 bases; J trimming: 11 bases; junction bases outside the gene matches: 10. From germline, CDR1 is SQVTM and CDR2 ANQGSEA. The CDR3 is 13 residues long. This CDR3 reads CSAGQGAGGAQHF. CDR3 in DNA: TGCAGCGCCGGACAGGGGGCGGGTGGGGCCCAGCATTTT.

This chain uses TRBV25-1 with TRBJ1-2; D is undetermined. This CDR3 comprises 12 residues. Trimming removed 9 bases from V and 5 bases from J, with 13 bases in between. Germline assignment: CDR1 MGHDK and CDR2 SYGVNS. The CDR3 nucleotides are TGTGCCAGTTACGGAGGCATGTATGGCTACACCTTC. The encoded protein is CASYGGMYGYTF.

The chain links TRBV29-1 to TRBJ2-7, with 11 positions matching TRBD1. The CDR3 consists of 14 residues. With V trimmed by 6 bases and J by 3 bases, 7 bases remained unmatched. CDR1 is SQVTM, CDR2 ANQGSEA, per germline. The CDR3 is CSVSPGTGGYEQYF. CDR3 DNA: TGCAGCGTGTCTCCCGGGACAGGGGGCTACGAGCAGTACTTC.

This clone was seen a handful of times. V usage is TRBV14 and J usage is TRBJ1-1; a weak D match, TRBD1 (5 bases). The CDR3 runs to 13 residues. Germline V gene lookup returns CDR1 SGHDN and CDR2 FVKESK. Deletions cut 5 bases from V and 1 base from J, with 8 bases between. CDR3 nucleotide sequence: TGTGCCAGCAGCTACGGACAGAACACTGAAGCTTTCTTT. Its translation is CASSYGQNTEAFF.

This clone was recorded only once. The chain couples TRBV15 to TRBJ1-5; 7 bases map to TRBD1. J lost 2 bases, V lost 3 bases, and 13 bases had no gene match. This CDR3 contains 18 residues. Per the germline V gene, CDR1 is LNHNV and CDR2 is YYDKDF (reference sequence). CDR3 DNA sequence: TGTGCCACCAGCAGGGGGAAGGTACAGGGGACCGGCAATCAGCCCCAGCATTTT. It specifies CATSRGKVQGTGNQPQHF. The whole variable domain, remainder taken from reference TRBV15 and TRBJ1-5, is DAMVIQNPRYQVTQFGKPVTLSCSQTLNHNVMYWYQQKSSQAPKLLFHYYDKDFNNEADTPDNFQSRRPNTSFCFLDIRSPGLGDTAMYLCATSRGKVQGTGNQPQHFGDGTRLSIL.

The DNA of the CDR3 is TGTGCCAGCTCACCTCGGGACCATGAGCAGTTCTTC. Its translation: CASSPRDHEQFF. This chain connects TRBV6-5 to TRBJ2-1; tentatively, D is TRBD1 or TRBD2 (5 bases each). V was shortened by 8 bases and J by 8 bases, with 13 bases between the two germline ends. CDR1 MNHEY and CDR2 SVGAGI come from the germline V gene. The CDR3 totals 12 residues.

This clone showed up just a few times. V gene TRBV11-2 combines with J gene TRBJ2-2; TRBD2 is a possible D gene (6 bases). Germline V lookup: CDR1 SGHAT, CDR2 FQNNGV. There are 16 residues in the CDR3. Between the trimmed V and J ends, which lost 3 bases and 8 bases, there was a span of 19 bases. Written as DNA, the CDR3 is TGTGCCAGCAGCTTCCATAGCGGAATACGATCTGGGGAGCTGTTTTTT. It codes for CASSFHSGIRSGELFF.

J is TRBJ1-2 and V is TRBV30; no clear D gene. The V end was cut by 2 bases, the J end by 10 bases, with 11 bases between. CDR3 size: 11 residues. Looked up from germline, CDR1 is GTSNPN and CDR2 is SVGIG (reference sequence). The CDR3 coding sequence is TGTGCCTGGAGTCCCGGACCGCACTACACCTTC. It encodes CAWSPGPHYTF.

The chain joins TRBV9 to TRBJ2-7; the match to TRBD1 covers 8 bases. The J segment lost 7 bases and the V segment lost 1 base, leaving 7 bases of the junction unmatched. The germline V gene has CDR1 SGDLS and CDR2 YYNGEE. The CDR3 spans 14 residues. The CDR3 DNA reads as TGTGCCAGCAGCGTACGACAGGGGCCGGGTGAGCAGTACTTC. Its translation: CASSVRQGPGEQYF.

The chain has TRBV6-5 and TRBJ2-1; 11 bases agree with TRBD2. There are 15 residues in the CDR3. The ends lost 5 bases at V and 4 bases at J; junction bases unmatched: 4. Germline lookup yields CDR1 MNHEY and CDR2 SVGAGI. The CDR3 protein is CASSILAGGYNEQFF. CDR3 bases: TGTGCCAGCAGTATCCTAGCGGGAGGTTACAATGAGCAGTTCTTC.

This clone came up a few times. The rearrangement links TRBV30 to TRBJ1-5, with 8 bases matching TRBD1. Germline V CDR1 and CDR2: GTSNPN, SVGIG (reference sequence). The junction had 5 bases not matched to a gene; V was cut back by 0 bases and J by 7 bases. The CDR3 sequence is 14 residues long. The CDR3 spells CAWSVPGGRQPQHF. In DNA, the CDR3 is TGTGCCTGGAGTGTACCAGGGGGCAGGCAGCCCCAGCATTTT.

The chain is built from TRBV2 and TRBJ2-7; possible D gene TRBD2, 6 bases. Trimming removed 0 bases from V and 6 bases from J, with 12 bases in between. Germline CDR1 reads SNHLY; CDR2 reads FYNNEI. CDR3 length: 14 residues. CDR3 bases: TGTGCCAGCAGTGAAGCGACTAGGATCGGCGAGCAGTACTTC. This sequence encodes CASSEATRIGEQYF.

The chain links TRBV7-9 to TRBJ2-5; D is ambiguous. Trimming cost V 5 bases and J 1 base, with 11 bases left between them. Germline CDR1 and CDR2: SEHNR and FQNEAQ (reference sequence). This CDR3 has 14 residues. CDR3 amino acids: CASSTSTSQETQYF. DNA of the CDR3: TGTGCCAGCAGCACTTCAACCAGCCAAGAGACCCAGTACTTC.